A single T cell receptor beta chain is shown here with its context. Its cognate antigen is unknown. These data come from a study of cytomegalovirus exposure and HLA in healthy donors. All the people who gave samples were healthy bone marrow donors. PCR used 60 Vbeta primers and 13 Jbeta primers. The data were produced by immunoSEQ multiplex PCR, yet TCRdb's version contains in-frame clones alone and is incomplete. The sample comprises roughly 100,000 clones, roughly 75% of which are singletons, and approximately 2.4% rests with the top ten. Study conclusions and caveats: The number of N-insertions in an Asian-associated ancestry cluster was reportedly below the roughly 660-donor mean in a later analysis.

From germline, CDR1 is MNHEY and CDR2 SVGAGI. The CDR3 runs to 14 residues. With V trimmed by 6 bases and J by 10 bases, 6 bases remained unmatched. The sequencing sample was made of PBMCs. The sequence was obtained from a man aged 40-49 years in good health and CMV-seronegative. This chain uses TRBV6-5 with TRBJ1-6, with 10 bases that match TRBD1. The CDR3 DNA reads TGTGCCAGCAGCCTCGGACAGGGGGAATCACCCCTCCACTTT. It translates to CASSLGQGESPLHF.